The clone carrying this TCR beta chain has a single count. Here immunoSEQ multiplex PCR was the method, and the copy in TCRdb shows in-frame clones only, minus some. The sample has millions of clones; approximately 95% are singletons. The data originate from a study of shared clonotypes between healthy human individuals. CDR1 is LGHNA, CDR2 YNFKEQ, per germline. After removal of 2 bases from V and 5 bases from J, the junction contained 13 bases not matched to a gene. CDR3 length: 18 amino acids. This chain links TRBV4-2 with TRBJ2-5, with 11 bases fitting TRBD2. Sequencing was done on a sample of naive CD4+ T cells sorted from blood. Subset of the sample: CD45RA+ positively selected. This clonotype originated in a man between 18 and 35 years old in good health. The CDR3 spells CASSQSSSGLAARETQYF. DNA for the CDR3: TGTGCCAGCAGCCAATCCTCATCGGGACTAGCGGCTCGGGAGACCCAGTACTTC.